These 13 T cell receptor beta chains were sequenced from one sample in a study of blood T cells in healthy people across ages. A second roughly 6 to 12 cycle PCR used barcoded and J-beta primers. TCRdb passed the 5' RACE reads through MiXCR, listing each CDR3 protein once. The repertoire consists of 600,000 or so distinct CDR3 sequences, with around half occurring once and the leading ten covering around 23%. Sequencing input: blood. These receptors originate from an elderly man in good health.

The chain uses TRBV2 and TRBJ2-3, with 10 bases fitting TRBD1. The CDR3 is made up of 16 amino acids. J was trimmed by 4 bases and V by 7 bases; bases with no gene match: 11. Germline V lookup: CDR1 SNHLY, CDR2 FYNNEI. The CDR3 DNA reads TGTGCCAGCACCCTAAGCCGGGACAGGGGATCAGATACGCAGTATTTT. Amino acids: CASTLSRDRGSDTQYF.

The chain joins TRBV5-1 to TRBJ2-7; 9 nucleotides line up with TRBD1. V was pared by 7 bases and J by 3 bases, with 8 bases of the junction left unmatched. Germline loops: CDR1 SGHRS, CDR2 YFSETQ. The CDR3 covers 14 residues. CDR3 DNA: TGCGCCAGCGCTGAGGGACAGGGATTCTACGAGCAGTACTTC. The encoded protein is CASAEGQGFYEQYF.

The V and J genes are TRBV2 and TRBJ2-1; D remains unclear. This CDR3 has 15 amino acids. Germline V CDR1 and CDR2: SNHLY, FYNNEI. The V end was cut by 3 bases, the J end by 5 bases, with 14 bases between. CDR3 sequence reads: CASSERRTGNNEQFF. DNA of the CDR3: TGTGCCAGCAGTGAGAGGAGAACGGGCAACAATGAGCAGTTCTTC.

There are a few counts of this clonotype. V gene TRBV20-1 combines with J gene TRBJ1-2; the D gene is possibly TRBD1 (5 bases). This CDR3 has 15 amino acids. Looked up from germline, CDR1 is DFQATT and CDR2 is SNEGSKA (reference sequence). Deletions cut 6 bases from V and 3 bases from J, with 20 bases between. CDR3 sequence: CSARSRESIDYGYTF. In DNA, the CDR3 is TGCAGTGCCAGGAGCAGGGAGTCAATCGACTATGGCTACACCTTC.

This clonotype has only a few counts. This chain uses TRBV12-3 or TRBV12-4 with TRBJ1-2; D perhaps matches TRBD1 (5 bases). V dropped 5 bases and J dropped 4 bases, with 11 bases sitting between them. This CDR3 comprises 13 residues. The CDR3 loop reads CASSVTAVYGYTF. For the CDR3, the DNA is TGTGCCAGCAGTGTGACAGCCGTCTATGGCTACACCTTC.

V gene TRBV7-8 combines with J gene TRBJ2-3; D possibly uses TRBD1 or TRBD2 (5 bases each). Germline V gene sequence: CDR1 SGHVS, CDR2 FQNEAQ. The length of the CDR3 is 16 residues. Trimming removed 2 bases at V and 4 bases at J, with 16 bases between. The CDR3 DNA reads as TGTGCCAGCAGCTTAACGGGGACCAGCCCCCCAGATACGCAGTATTTT. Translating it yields CASSLTGTSPPDTQYF.

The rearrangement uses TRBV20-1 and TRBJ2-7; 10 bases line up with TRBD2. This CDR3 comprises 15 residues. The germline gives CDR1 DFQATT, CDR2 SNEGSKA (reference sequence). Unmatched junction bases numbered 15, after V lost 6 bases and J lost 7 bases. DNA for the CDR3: TGCAGTGCCCGCAGGACAGCGGGAGGGATAGGGGAGCAGTACTTC. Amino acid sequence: CSARRTAGGIGEQYF.

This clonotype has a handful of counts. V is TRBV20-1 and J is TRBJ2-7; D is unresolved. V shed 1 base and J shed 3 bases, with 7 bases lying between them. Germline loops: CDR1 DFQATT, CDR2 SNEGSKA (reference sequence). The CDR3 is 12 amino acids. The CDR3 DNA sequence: TGCAGTGCTAGAGGGTCTATCTACGAGCAGTACTTC. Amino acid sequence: CSARGSIYEQYF.

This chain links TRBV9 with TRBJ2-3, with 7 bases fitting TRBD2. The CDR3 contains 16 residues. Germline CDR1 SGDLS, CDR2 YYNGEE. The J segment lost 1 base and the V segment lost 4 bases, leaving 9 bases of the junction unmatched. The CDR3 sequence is CASSSEGGSRTDTQYF. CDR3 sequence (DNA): TGTGCCAGCAGCTCGGAAGGCGGGAGTCGCACAGATACGCAGTATTTT.

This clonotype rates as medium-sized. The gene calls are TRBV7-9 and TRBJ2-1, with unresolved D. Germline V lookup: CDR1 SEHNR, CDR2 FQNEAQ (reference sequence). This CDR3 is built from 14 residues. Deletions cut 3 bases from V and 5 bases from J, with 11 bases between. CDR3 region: CASSFAYSNNEQFF. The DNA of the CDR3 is TGTGCCAGCAGCTTTGCCTACTCGAACAATGAGCAGTTCTTC.

The CDR3 nucleotides are TGCGCCAGCAGCCCCAATCCGGGACAGCTTAATGAAAAACTGTTTTTT. It is translated as CASSPNPGQLNEKLFF. This chain uses TRBV4-3 with TRBJ1-4; 7 positions agree with TRBD1. The CDR3 spans 16 residues. With 4 bases clipped from V and 4 bases from J, the junction kept 9 bases outside the gene matches. Germline V lookup: CDR1 LGHNA, CDR2 YSLEER.

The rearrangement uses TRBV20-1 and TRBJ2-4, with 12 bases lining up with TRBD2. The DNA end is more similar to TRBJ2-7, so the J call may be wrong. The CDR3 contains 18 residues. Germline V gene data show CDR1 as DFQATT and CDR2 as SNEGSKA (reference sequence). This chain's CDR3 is CSARGPWASGRAGYEQYF. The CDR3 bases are TGCAGTGCTAGGGGTCCTTGGGCTAGCGGGAGGGCCGGTTACGAGCAGTACTTC.

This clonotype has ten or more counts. The CDR3 loop reads CASSYSGQRGRGETQYF. In nucleotides, the CDR3 is TGTGCCAGCAGTTACTCGGGCCAGCGGGGGAGGGGAGAGACCCAGTACTTC. The chain couples TRBV6-6 to TRBJ2-5, with 8 nucleotides matching TRBD2. CDR1 is MNHNY, CDR2 SVGAGI, per germline (reference sequence). Losses at the gene ends were 0 bases for V and 4 bases for J; bases not matched to a gene: 10. CDR3 length equals 17 residues.